This TCR beta chain was found in a study of T-cell memory formation after mild COVID-19. Findings of the study overall: Contracting CD4+ clones sat mainly in CM and EM; CD8+ in EMRA. That cross-reactive memory joined was suggested by some responding clones appearing in pre-infection memory.

Between the trimmed V and J ends, which lost 7 bases and 11 bases, there was a span of 20 bases. Germline CDR1 and CDR2: SGHVS and FQNEAQ. The CDR3 extends over 13 amino acids. This clonotype was seen only a few times. Its antigen is not identified. 5'RACE with constant-segment primers built TCRalpha and TCRbeta cDNA libraries with UMIs. TCRdb analysed the 5' RACE reads with MiXCR anew, one entry per CDR3 protein. The sample shows roughly 160,000 distinct CDR3 sequences, roughly 13% of them seen only once. The chain has TRBV7-8 and TRBJ1-1; D perhaps matches TRBD1 (6 bases). This TCR was recovered from a man aged 18 to 35 who had mild COVID-19 (a few samples of this study predate the infection). Cell type and time point are not known. The sequenced sample was PBMCs or a T cell subset sorted from them (not recorded which). This CDR3 reads CASMGRGRRVAFF. The CDR3 coding sequence is TGTGCCAGCATGGGGCGGGGGCGCCGGGTCGCTTTCTTT.